The following is a T cell receptor beta chain sequence with its context. This sample is part of a study of shared clonotypes between healthy human individuals. V shed 2 bases and J 7 bases; nucleotides not matched to a gene: 5. Germline lookup yields CDR1 MNHEY and CDR2 SVGAGI. This CDR3 region has 13 residues. Profiled with immunoSEQ multiplex PCR; TCRdb holds only in-frame clones, not every one. Found here are roughly 2 million clones, about 95% of them singletons; the top ten hold around 1.1%. CD45RO-negative cells were positively selected for CCR7, leaving out terminally differentiated effector memory CD45RA+ cells.

The sample was naive CD8+ T cells sorted from blood. This rearrangement joins TRBV6-5 to TRBJ2-7; 7 bases match TRBD2. The receptor was derived from a man aged 18 to 30 in good health. The CDR3 loop is CASSYLGLREQYF. The CDR3 DNA follows: TGTGCCAGCAGTTACCTGGGACTACGAGAGCAGTACTTC.